This TCR beta chain is drawn from a study of shared clonotypes between healthy human individuals. This CDR3 region has 15 residues. The germline V gene has CDR1 MNHEY and CDR2 SVGAGI. V lost 6 bases and J lost 4; bases outside the gene matches: 6. Study-wide results and limits: In general, naive subsets displayed greater estimated richness than memory subsets did.

Profiled with immunoSEQ multiplex PCR; TCRdb holds only in-frame clones, not every one. In the table there are approximately 2.4 million clones, about 94% of which are singletons. A remark on this clone: Its antigen remains unknown.

The receptor comes from a young man in good health. The genes are TRBV6-5 and TRBJ2-7; TRBD2 agrees at 13 bases. The sample comprised naive CD4+ T cells sorted from blood. Subset meaning: CD45RA+ positively selected. CDR3 nucleotide sequence: TGTGCCAGCAGACGACTAGCGGGAGGTGAGTACGAGCAGTACTTC. Translation: CASRRLAGGEYEQYF.